The clone carrying this T cell receptor beta chain was observed many times. Its antigen is unknown. This record comes from a study of neurological immune-mediated disorders. The authors produced cDNA by 5'RACE using 10-nucleotide random UMIs. Sequencing runs each generated in excess of 200 million TCR-beta sequences derived from 15-18 subjects. MiXCR, applied by TCRdb to the 5' RACE reads, yields one record per CDR3 protein. The sample carries 65,000 to 95,000 distinct CDR3 sequences, around 6% recorded once. As to time point: longitudinal time-point 2. With 1 base clipped from V and 13 bases from J, the junction kept 8 bases outside the gene matches. Germline CDR1 is SGHVS and CDR2 is FQNEAQ. The CDR3 spans 15 residues. Broader study findings: The level of TCR clonal expansion was highest in patients with HTLV-1-associated myelopathy and lowest in multiple sclerosis, where it fell below the level seen in healthy controls.

Source material: PBMCs. The genes are TRBV7-8 and TRBJ2-1; 12 nucleotides agree with TRBD2. The origin of this receptor is a woman aged 60-75 years with multiple sclerosis. CDR3 DNA sequence: TGTGCCAGCAGCTTAGGGTCTAGCGGGGGGGCCCTACAGTTCTTC. Translated: CASSLGSSGGALQFF.